This TCR beta chain was sequenced during a study of blood T cell repertoires in COVID-19. A note on this clone: The junction departs from germline at one end; a sequencing error may be responsible.

Libraries were prepared by immunoSEQ multiplex PCR; TCRdb keeps only in-frame clonotypes and omits some of them. The sample lists over 400,000 clones; approximately 85% were seen once. Source material: peripheral blood. The clonotype comes from a human donor in a cohort sampled during active COVID-19.

In DNA, the CDR3 is TGTGCCAGCAGTCCGGCGATGGGAGCCCCGTTCTTC. It encodes CASSPAMGAPFF. The chain carries TRBV16 and TRBJ1-2; no reliable D call. CDR3 size: 12 residues. CDR1 is KGHSY and CDR2 is FQNENV in the germline V gene. Based on the CDR3 plus reference TRBV16 and TRBJ1-2, the full variable domain is GEEVAQTPKHLVRGEGQKAKLYCAPIKGHSYVFWYQQVLKNEFKFLISFQNENVFDETGMPKERFSAKCLPNSPCSLEIQATKLEDSAVYFCASSPAMGAPFFGSGTRLTVV.